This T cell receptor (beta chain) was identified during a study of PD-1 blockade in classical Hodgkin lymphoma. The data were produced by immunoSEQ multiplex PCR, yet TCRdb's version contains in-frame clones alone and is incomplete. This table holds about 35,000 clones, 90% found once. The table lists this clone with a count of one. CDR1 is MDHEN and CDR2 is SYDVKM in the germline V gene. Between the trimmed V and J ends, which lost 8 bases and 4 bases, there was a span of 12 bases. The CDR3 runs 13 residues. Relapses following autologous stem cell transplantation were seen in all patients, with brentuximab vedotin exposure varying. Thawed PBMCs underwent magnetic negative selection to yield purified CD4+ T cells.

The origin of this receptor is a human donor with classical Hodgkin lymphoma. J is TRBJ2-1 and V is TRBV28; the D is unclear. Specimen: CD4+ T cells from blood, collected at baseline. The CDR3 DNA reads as TGTGCCAGCGAACAGACACGTTACAATGAGCAGTTCTTC. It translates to CASEQTRYNEQFF.